These 13 T cell receptor beta chains originate from one sample sequenced in a study of cytomegalovirus exposure and HLA in healthy donors. 60 Vbeta and 13 Jbeta primers were used in PCR. Sequencing used immunoSEQ multiplex PCR; TCRdb keeps in-frame clones, though not all of them. The profile shows around 110,000 clones, less than 80% of them singletons. Sequenced: PBMCs. Receptors were obtained from a woman between 40 and 50 years old in good health and CMV-seropositive.

This chain links TRBV6-1 with TRBJ1-2, with a possible D match to TRBD1 (5 bases). V was shortened by 7 bases and J by 5 bases, with 20 bases between the two germline ends. This CDR3 has 15 residues. Germline assignment: CDR1 MNHNS and CDR2 SASEGT. CDR3 sequence reads: CASTQHLGEEYGYTF. DNA of the CDR3: TGTGCCAGCACCCAACATTTGGGGGAGGAGTATGGCTACACCTTC.

The V call is TRBV28, the J call TRBJ1-1, with D possibly being TRBD1 (6 bases). CDR1 is MDHEN, CDR2 SYDVKM, per germline. V gave up 6 bases and J gave up 2 bases, with 10 bases separating them. The CDR3 length is 13 residues. The CDR3 region is CASSPDSNTEAFF. For the CDR3, the DNA is TGTGCCAGCAGCCCGGACAGTAACACTGAAGCTTTCTTT.

The chain has TRBV28 and TRBJ1-4; possibly TRBD1 for D (5 bases). The germline gives CDR1 MDHEN, CDR2 SYDVKM. V shed 11 bases and J shed 8 bases, with 12 bases lying between them. The CDR3 totals 11 residues. CDR3 residues: CARGGREKLFF. The CDR3 DNA sequence: TGTGCCCGGGGGGGTCGGGAAAAACTGTTTTTT.

This chain uses TRBV2 with TRBJ2-5, with a weak D call TRBD2 (5 bases). Looked up from germline, CDR1 is SNHLY and CDR2 is FYNNEI. V dropped 8 bases and J dropped 5 bases, with 9 bases sitting between them. This CDR3 is built from 11 residues. CDR3 DNA sequence: TGTGCCAGCGGACTTCTGGAGACCCAGTACTTC. It is translated as CASGLLETQYF.

The V call is TRBV6-1, the J call TRBJ1-3, with D unresolved. CDR1 is MNHNS and CDR2 is SASEGT in the germline V gene. Trimming pared 6 bases from V and 4 bases from J, leaving 13 bases between. The CDR3 length is 14 residues. The CDR3 nucleotides read TGTGCCAGCAGGCGTGAGGTTTCAGGAAACACCATATATTTT. This codes for CASRREVSGNTIYF.

This sequence joins TRBV5-4 and TRBJ2-6; 7 nucleotides agree with TRBD1. CDR3 length: 15 amino acids. V trimming: 4 bases; J trimming: 11 bases; junction bases outside the gene matches: 12. The germline V gene encodes CDR1 SGHNT and CDR2 YYREEE (reference sequence). CDR3 bases: TGTGCCAGCAGCCGAGACAGGGTCGAGACCCACGTCCTGACTTTC. Amino acid sequence: CASSRDRVETHVLTF.

A single count supports this clone. V and J are TRBV27 and TRBJ1-1; D not certain. Looked up from germline, CDR1 is MNHEY and CDR2 is SMNVEV (reference sequence). The CDR3 is 14 amino acids. V was shortened by 2 bases and J by 3 bases, with 10 bases between the two germline ends. The CDR3 here is CASSLSRGYTEAFF. DNA of the CDR3: TGTGCCAGCAGTTTAAGTCGAGGGTACACTGAAGCTTTCTTT.

The gene calls are TRBV6-6 and TRBJ1-2, with TRBD1 matching over 7 bases. The CDR3 loop spans 14 amino acids. Trimming removed 4 bases from V and 4 bases from J; junction bases left unmatched: 6. Germline CDR1 and CDR2: MNHNY and SVGAGI (reference sequence). The CDR3 DNA is TGTGCCAGCAGTTCCACCGGACAGGCCTATGGCTACACCTTC. This translates into CASSSTGQAYGYTF.

This clone was observed a few times. The junction and the germline gene differ at one end; a read error may be behind it. The chain couples TRBV6-1 to TRBJ2-3; tentatively, D is TRBD2 (7 bases). The CDR3 is 17 residues long. The germline V gene has CDR1 MNHNS and CDR2 SASEGT. CDR3: CASSGAGVGLAQGTHYF. The DNA for the CDR3 is TGTGCCAGCAGTGGGGCGGGAGTTGGCCTAGCACAGGGTACGCATTATTTT.

This clone has more than one count but fewer than ten. The V call is TRBV7-2, the J call TRBJ1-2, with 10 bases aligning to TRBD1. The CDR3 runs to 15 residues. Germline V gene sequence: CDR1 SGHTA, CDR2 FQGNSA. V was pared by 0 bases and J by 6 bases, with 4 bases of the junction left unmatched. The CDR3 sequence is CASSLATGGADGYTF. The CDR3 DNA follows: TGTGCCAGCAGCTTAGCGACAGGGGGCGCGGATGGCTACACCTTC. Looking up the rest from reference TRBV7-2 and TRBJ1-2 gives the full variable domain: GAGVSQSPSNKVTEKGKDVELRCDPISGHTALYWYRQSLGQGLEFLIYFQGNSAPDKSGLPSDRFSAERTGGSVSTLTIQRTQQEDSAVYLCASSLATGGADGYTFGSGTRLTVV.

This clone turned up a few times. This rearrangement joins TRBV5-1 to TRBJ1-6; 11 bases are a match to TRBD1. Germline V lookup: CDR1 SGHRS, CDR2 YFSETQ. The trim removed 0 bases at V and 7 bases at J, leaving 3 bases unmatched. This CDR3 comprises 16 residues. In nucleotides, the CDR3 is TGCGCCAGCAGCTTGGACCGGGACAGGGGGAATTCACCCCTCCACTTT. Translation gives CASSLDRDRGNSPLHF.

The chain joins TRBV5-4 to TRBJ2-5; a weak D match, TRBD1 (5 bases). From germline, CDR1 is SGHNT and CDR2 YYREEE (reference sequence). V lost 4 bases to trimming and J lost 5 bases, with 18 bases between them. The CDR3 loop spans 15 amino acids. The CDR3 loop is CASSMGQGVGETQYF. The CDR3 DNA sequence: TGTGCCAGCAGCATGGGCCAGGGTGTGGGTGAGACCCAGTACTTC.

This clone has only one observation. The chain carries TRBV11-2 and TRBJ2-1; perhaps TRBD2 as D (5 bases). The ends were cut back, 0 bases at V and 4 bases at J, with 13 bases in the middle. The germline gives CDR1 SGHAT, CDR2 FQNNGV. This CDR3 has 16 residues. CDR3 sequence (DNA): TGTGCCAGCAGCTTAGATCGCCGGGAAACTTACAATGAGCAGTTCTTC. This encodes CASSLDRRETYNEQFF.